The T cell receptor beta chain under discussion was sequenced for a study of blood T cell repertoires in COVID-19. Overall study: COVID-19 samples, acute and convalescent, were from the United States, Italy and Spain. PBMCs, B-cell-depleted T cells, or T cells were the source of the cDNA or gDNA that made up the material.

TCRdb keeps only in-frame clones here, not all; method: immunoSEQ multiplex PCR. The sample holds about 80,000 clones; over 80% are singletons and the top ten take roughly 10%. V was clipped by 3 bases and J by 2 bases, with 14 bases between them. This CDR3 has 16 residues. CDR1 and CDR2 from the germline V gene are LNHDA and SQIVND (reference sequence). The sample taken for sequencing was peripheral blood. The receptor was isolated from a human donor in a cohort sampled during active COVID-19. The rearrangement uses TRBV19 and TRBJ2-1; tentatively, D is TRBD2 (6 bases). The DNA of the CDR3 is TGTGCCAGTAGTATGGGTGGCGGGATCGCCTACAATGAGCAGTTCTTC. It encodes CASSMGGGIAYNEQFF.